This T cell receptor (beta chain) was profiled in a study of CD8+ T cells in alopecia areata. Overall study: Severity was scored as percentage of affected scalp area in treated patients.

As for treatment: oral pan-JAK inhibitor, 5-10 mg twice daily. Germline assignment: CDR1 LNHNV and CDR2 YYDKDF (reference sequence). This CDR3 comprises 17 residues. The J segment lost 0 bases and the V segment lost 8 bases, leaving 10 bases of the junction unmatched. Extracted from the samples, RNA was reverse transcribed into cDNA to serve as the sequencing template. Here immunoSEQ multiplex PCR was the method, and the copy in TCRdb shows in-frame clones only, minus some. The sample consists of roughly 200,000 clones, about 55% of them appearing once. About this clone itself: The antigen is undetermined.

Study-wide results and limits: TCRs were shared less clearly across patients than in mice, possibly for HLA-related reasons. While patients received tofacitinib, many expanded lesional clones remained present in scalp and blood. Scalp clonality, together with expanded CD8+ clones among the top 100, fell significantly with tofacitinib.

The chain carries TRBV15 and TRBJ2-6; 7 positions match TRBD1. This specimen consisted of CD8+ T cells sorted from blood, obtained at week 24, from a patient treated with tofacitinib. This TCR was recovered from a human donor with alopecia areata. The CDR3 DNA reads TGTGCCACCTCAGACAGGGTCGTAACCTCTGGGGCCAACGTCCTGACTTTC. It codes for CATSDRVVTSGANVLTF.